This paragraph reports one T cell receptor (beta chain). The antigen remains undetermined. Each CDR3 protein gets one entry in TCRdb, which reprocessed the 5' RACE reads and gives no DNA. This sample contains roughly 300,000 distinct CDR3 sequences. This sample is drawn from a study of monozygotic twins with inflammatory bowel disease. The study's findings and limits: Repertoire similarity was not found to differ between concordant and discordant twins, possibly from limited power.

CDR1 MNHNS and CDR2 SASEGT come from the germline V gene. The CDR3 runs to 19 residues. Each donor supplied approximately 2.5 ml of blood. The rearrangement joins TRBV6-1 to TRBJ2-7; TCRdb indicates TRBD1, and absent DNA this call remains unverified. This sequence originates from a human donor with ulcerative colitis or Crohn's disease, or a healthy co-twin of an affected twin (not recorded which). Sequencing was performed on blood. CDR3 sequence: CASRSRPTGSIPKPYEQYF.